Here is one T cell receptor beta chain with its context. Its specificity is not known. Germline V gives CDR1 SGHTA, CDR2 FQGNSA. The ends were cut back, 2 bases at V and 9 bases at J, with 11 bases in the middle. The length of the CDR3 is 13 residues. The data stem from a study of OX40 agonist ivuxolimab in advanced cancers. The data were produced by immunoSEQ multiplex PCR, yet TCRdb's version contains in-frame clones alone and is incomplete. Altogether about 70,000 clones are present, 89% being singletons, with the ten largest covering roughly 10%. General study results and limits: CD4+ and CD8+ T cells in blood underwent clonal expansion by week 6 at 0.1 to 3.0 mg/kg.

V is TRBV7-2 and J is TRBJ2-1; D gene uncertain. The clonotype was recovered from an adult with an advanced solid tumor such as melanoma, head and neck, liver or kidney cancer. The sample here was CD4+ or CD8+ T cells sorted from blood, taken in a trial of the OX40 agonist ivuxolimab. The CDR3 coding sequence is TGTGCCAGCAGCTTATCTCGCTATGCTGAGCAGTTCTTC. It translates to CASSLSRYAEQFF.